The entry below gives a single TCR beta chain sequence along with its context. One entry per CDR3 protein results from TCRdb running MiXCR on the PCR reads. Counted here are approximately 590,000 distinct CDR3 sequences, roughly 23% occurring once; the ten biggest clones make up 0.78%. The data derive from a study of molecular identifiers for immune sequencing clone quantification. Study at large: In replicates, RNA from 20,000 or 100,000 naive CD8 cells was split five ways, four sequenced.

The CDR3 covers 17 residues. CDR1 SEHNR and CDR2 FQNEAQ come from the germline V gene (reference sequence). V trimming: 5 bases; J trimming: 4 bases; junction bases outside the gene matches: 8. The source material was naive CD8+ T cells from blood, with Jurkat cell RNA spiked in. Subset specified: FACS-sorted CD8+CD4-CCR7+CD45RA+ naive T cells. The TCR originated in a human donor in good health. Some libraries in this study had Jurkat cell RNA spiked in. V gene TRBV7-9 combines with J gene TRBJ2-2; 12 bases align to TRBD2. Here the CDR3 reads CASSRRTSGDPTGELFF. DNA of the CDR3: TGTGCCAGCAGCCGACGGACTAGCGGGGACCCCACCGGGGAGCTGTTTTTT.